One sample yielded the 5 T cell receptor beta chains listed below, sequenced in a study of shared clonotypes between healthy human individuals. Clones were sequenced by immunoSEQ multiplex PCR, and TCRdb holds only the in-frame ones, with some missing. The data show 2 million to 2.5 million clones, with about 94% seen just once and about 0.13% held by the top ten. The sequenced sample consisted of naive CD4+ T cells sorted from blood. Subset denoted: CD45RA+ positively selected. The receptors shown here come from a man between 18 and 29 years old in good health.

V gene TRBV28 combines with J gene TRBJ2-7; D is perhaps TRBD1 or TRBD2 (5 bases each). V was cut by 8 bases and J by 0 bases, with 11 bases left in between. The V gene's germline CDR1 is MDHEN and CDR2 SYDVKM. This CDR3 contains 13 residues. CDR3 bases: TGTGCCAGCGGGGACGTCGGCTCCTACGAGCAGTACTTC. It encodes CASGDVGSYEQYF.

This rearrangement joins TRBV10-3 to TRBJ2-7; D gene uncertain. Trimming took 7 bases from V and 0 from J, leaving 10 bases between them. This CDR3 comprises 13 residues. Per germline, CDR1 ENHRY and CDR2 SYGVKD. The CDR3 region is CAIKEDPSYEQYF. The DNA for the CDR3 is TGTGCCATCAAAGAGGACCCCTCCTACGAGCAGTACTTC.

CDR3 amino acids: CASSYPGQGDYGYTF. DNA of the CDR3: TGTGCCAGCAGTTACCCCGGACAGGGTGACTATGGCTACACCTTC. The V and J genes are TRBV28 and TRBJ1-2; 8 bases map to TRBD1. Germline CDR1 MDHEN, CDR2 SYDVKM. Trimming at V came to 4 bases and at J to 3 bases, leaving 7 bases not matched to a gene. The CDR3 has 15 residues.

V and J are TRBV7-9 and TRBJ2-2; D is possibly TRBD1 or TRBD2 (6 bases each). Trimming removed 5 bases at V and 3 bases at J, with 16 bases between. Germline assignment: CDR1 SEHNR and CDR2 FQNEAQ (reference sequence). The CDR3 consists of 16 residues. The CDR3 sequence: CASSRGPASDTGELFF. In DNA, the CDR3 is TGTGCCAGCAGCCGGGGGCCGGCATCTGACACCGGGGAGCTGTTTTTT.

V and J are TRBV6-5 and TRBJ2-3, with unresolved D. The V and J ends lost 7 bases and 4 bases respectively, with 9 bases between them. The CDR3 extends over 12 amino acids. The V gene's germline CDR1 is MNHEY and CDR2 SVGAGI. CDR3 DNA sequence: TGTGCCAGCACAGACCCCCCAGATACGCAGTATTTT. The encoded protein is CASTDPPDTQYF.